Listed below are T cell receptor beta chains from one sample, sequenced in a study of cytomegalovirus exposure and HLA in healthy donors. The data were produced by immunoSEQ multiplex PCR, yet TCRdb's version contains in-frame clones alone and is incomplete. Of 270,000 or so clones in the sample, 86% are singletons; the top ten hold roughly 4%. The sample comprised PBMCs. Receptor source: a man between 40 and 49 years old in good health and CMV-seropositive. CDR3s include the opening cysteine and the closing phenylalanine or tryptophan. The D gene is left open where the match is weak. Size is omitted from some rows. Given values are once, few, many or a class for expanded clones.

>TRBV19|TRBJ1-4|.|.
TGTGCCAGTAGTATCGGACATTTGGAACTGTTTTTT
CASSIGHLELFF
>TRBV2|TRBJ1-1|TRBD1|.
TGTGCCAGCAGTGAAGGAACAGGGGTAGCGGTCACTGAAGCTTTCTTT
CASSEGTGVAVTEAFF
>TRBV10-3|TRBJ2-7|TRBD1|.
TGTGCCATCAGTGAGCGACAGGGGGCATACGAGCAGTACTTC
CAISERQGAYEQYF
>TRBV7-2|TRBJ2-1|TRBD2|.
TGTGCCAGCAGGGCCCCCGAGGGCGGGGGTTCCTCCTACAATGAGCAGTTCTTC
CASRAPEGGGSSYNEQFF
>TRBV12-5|TRBJ2-1|.|.
TGTGCTAGTGGTCCCCACGCGGGTGAGCAGTTCTTC
CASGPHAGEQFF
>TRBV5-1|TRBJ2-1|TRBD1|.
TGCGCCAGCGGACTTTCGGGACAGGGATATGGTGAGCAGTTCTTC
CASGLSGQGYGEQFF
>TRBV6-1|TRBJ2-2|.|.
TGTGCCAGCAGGCCCACAGTGACCGGGGAGCTGTTTTTT
CASRPTVTGELFF
>TRBV27|TRBJ2-1|.|.
TGTGCCAGCAGTTTGCCAGGGGCCACCCTCTCCTACAATGAGCAGTTCTTC
CASSLPGATLSYNEQFF
>TRBV9|TRBJ2-7|.|.
TGTGCCAGCAGCGTAGACAGGGGAGGTTACGAGCAGTACTTC
CASSVDRGGYEQYF
>TRBV7-3|TRBJ2-3|.|.
TGTGCCAGCAGCTCCGGTGGAGATACGCAGTATTTT
CASSSGGDTQYF
>TRBV19|TRBJ2-7|TRBD2|.
TGTGCCAGTCGGGGGGGCCTACCCTACGAGCAGTACTTC
CASRGGLPYEQYF
>TRBV2|TRBJ2-3|.|.
TGTGCCAGCAGTGGACTAGGTGGAGGCACAGATACGCAGTATTTT
CASSGLGGGTDTQYF
>TRBV29-1|TRBJ1-5|.|.
TGCAGCGTTGAATTGGGCCCTGATGGGGACAACGATCAGCCCCAGCATTTT
CSVELGPDGDNDQPQHF
>TRBV9|TRBJ2-2|TRBD2|.
TGTGCCAGCAGCGTAGGCAGCGGGAGGAGTGGAACCGGGGAGCTGTTTTTT
CASSVGSGRSGTGELFF
>TRBV5-1|TRBJ2-1|.|.
TGCGCCAGCAGCTTGGCCGGGAATGAGCAGTTCTTC
CASSLAGNEQFF
>TRBV7-2|TRBJ2-7|TRBD1|.
TGTGCCAGCAGCTTGAGACAGGGGTGGTACGAGCAGTACTTC
CASSLRQGWYEQYF
>TRBV7-9|TRBJ2-2|TRBD2|.
TGTGCCAGCAGCTTTAGTCCTAGCGGGAGCACCGGGGAGCTGTTTTTT
CASSFSPSGSTGELFF
>TRBV5-1|TRBJ2-5|.|.
TGCGCCAGCAGCGGGACTCAAGAGACCCAGTACTTC
CASSGTQETQYF
>TRBV2|TRBJ2-7|.|few
TGTGCCAGCAGTGAAGGGCTCTACGAGCAGTACTTC
CASSEGLYEQYF
>TRBV2|TRBJ2-1|TRBD2|.
TGTGCCAGCAATAAGGGACTAGCGGGAGGTAATGAGCAGTTCTTC
CASNKGLAGGNEQFF
>TRBV11-2|TRBJ1-1|TRBD1|.
TGTGCCAGCAGCTTAGGGACAGGGCGCCCCTTGAACACTGAAGCTTTCTTT
CASSLGTGRPLNTEAFF
>TRBV13|TRBJ2-7|.|.
TGTGCCAGCAGCCCCTCTGCGGTGGGCTCCTACGAGCAGTACTTC
CASSPSAVGSYEQYF
>TRBV10-3|TRBJ2-3|.|.
TGTGCCATCAGAGGGACAGCGGGACAGGCCCAATCTACGCAGTATTTT
CAIRGTAGQAQSTQYF
>TRBV5-4|TRBJ2-3|TRBD2|once
TGTGCCAGCAGCTTCTATAGCGGGGTGGTCACAGATACGCAGTATTTT
CASSFYSGVVTDTQYF
>TRBV5-1|TRBJ2-7|TRBD1|.
TGCGCCAGCAGCTTGGAGGCAGGGGGATACTACGAGCAGTACTTC
CASSLEAGGYYEQYF
>TRBV19|TRBJ2-2|TRBD2|.
TGTGCCAGTAGTACGGGACTAGCGGGAATAACCGGGGAGCTGTTTTTT
CASSTGLAGITGELFF
>TRBV4-1|TRBJ2-3|.|few
TGCGCCAGCAGCCGATCCGGAGATACGCAGTATTTT
CASSRSGDTQYF
>TRBV6-5|TRBJ2-4|.|.
TGTGCCAGCAGTTACTCGAGGGTAGCCAAAAACATTCAGTACTTC
CASSYSRVAKNIQYF
>TRBV4-1|TRBJ2-7|.|.
TGCGCCAGCAGCCAAGGCCCAGGGGGGAACTACGAGCAGTACTTC
CASSQGPGGNYEQYF